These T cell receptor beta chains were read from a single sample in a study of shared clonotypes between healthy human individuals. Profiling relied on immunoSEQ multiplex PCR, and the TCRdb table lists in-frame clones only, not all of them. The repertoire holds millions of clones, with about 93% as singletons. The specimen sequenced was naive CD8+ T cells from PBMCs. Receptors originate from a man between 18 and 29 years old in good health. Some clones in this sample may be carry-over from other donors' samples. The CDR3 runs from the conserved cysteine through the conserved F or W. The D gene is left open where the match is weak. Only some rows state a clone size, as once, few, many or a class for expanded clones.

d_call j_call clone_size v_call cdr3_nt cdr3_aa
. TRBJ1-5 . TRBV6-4 TGTGCCAGCAGTGAAAGCGGGGGTGGTCAGCCCCAGCATTTT CASSESGGGQPQHF
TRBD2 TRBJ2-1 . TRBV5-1 TGCGCCAGCAGCTTTAGGGCTAGCGGGAGGGATAGCTCCTACAATGAGCAGTTCTTC CASSFRASGRDSSYNEQFF
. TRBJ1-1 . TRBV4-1 TGCGCCAGCAGCCAAGTCACCGGGGAGGGCACTGAAGCTTTCTTT CASSQVTGEGTEAFF
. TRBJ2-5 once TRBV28 TGTGCCAGCAGTTTAGGGAGCCAAGAGACCCAGTACTTC CASSLGSQETQYF
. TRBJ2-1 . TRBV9 TGTGCCAGCAGCGTCGAGCGGAACCTCAATGAGCAGTTCTTC CASSVERNLNEQFF
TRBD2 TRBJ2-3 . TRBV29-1 TGCAGCGTTGAAGACGGTGGTGCGTCGGGGGGTAGCACAGATACGCAGTATTTT CSVEDGGASGGSTDTQYF
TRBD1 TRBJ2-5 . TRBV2 TGTGCCAGCAGAGATCTGGGACAGGGGGCAGGCGAGACCCAGTACTTC CASRDLGQGAGETQYF
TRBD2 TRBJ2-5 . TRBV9 TGTGCCAGCAGCGCTCCGGGACTAGCGGGATCAGAGACCCAGTACTTC CASSAPGLAGSETQYF
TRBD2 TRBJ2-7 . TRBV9 TGTGCCAGCAGCGTAAACCCGGTAGCGGGGACCTACGAGCAGTACTTC CASSVNPVAGTYEQYF
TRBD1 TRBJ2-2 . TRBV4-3 TGCGCCAGCAGCCAAGGGACAGGGGGCGTCGGTGGGGAGCTGTTTTTT CASSQGTGGVGGELFF
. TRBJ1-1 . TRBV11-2 TGTGCCAGCAGCGGGGGGCTGGGGAACACTGAAGCTTTCTTT CASSGGLGNTEAFF
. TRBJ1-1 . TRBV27 TGTGCCAGCAGCTTGGGGCCAGGAGTGAACACTGAAGCTTTCTTT CASSLGPGVNTEAFF
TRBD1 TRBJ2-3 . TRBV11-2 TGTGCCAGCAGCCCTCGTATGGGACAGGATCGCACAGATACGCAGTATTTT CASSPRMGQDRTDTQYF
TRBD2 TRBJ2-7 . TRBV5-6 TGTGCCAGCAGCTTTGAGGCGGGAGAGGTCTACGAGCAGTACTTC CASSFEAGEVYEQYF
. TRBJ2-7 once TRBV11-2 TGTGCCAGCAGCTTTAACCCAGGTATCAACGAGCAGTACTTC CASSFNPGINEQYF
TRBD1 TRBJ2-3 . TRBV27 TGTGCCAGCAGACTTCAGGGGGAGTTCCCCACAGATACGCAGTATTTT CASRLQGEFPTDTQYF
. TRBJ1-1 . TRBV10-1 TGCGCCAGCAGTGAAGCAGGGAGCACTGAAGCTTTCTTT CASSEAGSTEAFF
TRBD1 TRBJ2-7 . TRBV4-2 TGTGCCAGCAGCCAGGGACAGAATACCTACGAGCAGTACTTC CASSQGQNTYEQYF
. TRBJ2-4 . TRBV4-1 TGCGCCAGCAGCCTCTTCAGGGGGGCTAAAAACATTCAGTACTTC CASSLFRGAKNIQYF
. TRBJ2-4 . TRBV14 TGTGCCAGCAGCTTTGTACAAAACATTCAGTACTTC CASSFVQNIQYF
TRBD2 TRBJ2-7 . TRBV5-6 TGTGCCAGCAGCGCTGGACTAGCGGAGAGCTCCTACGAGCAGTACTTC CASSAGLAESSYEQYF
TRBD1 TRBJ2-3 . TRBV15 TGTGCCACCAGCAGAGCCGGACAGGGCACAGATACGCAGTATTTT CATSRAGQGTDTQYF
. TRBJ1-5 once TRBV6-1 TGTGCCAGCAGCGAAGCAGGGATATCTTTTAATCAGCCCCAGCATTTT CASSEAGISFNQPQHF
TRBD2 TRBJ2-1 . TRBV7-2 TGTGCCAGCAGCTCCCCAGGGAGGGATCCCTACAATGAGCAGTTCTTC CASSSPGRDPYNEQFF
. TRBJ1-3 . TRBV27 TGTGCCAGCAGGCCCGGACGGAGCTCTGGAAACACCATATATTTT CASRPGRSSGNTIYF
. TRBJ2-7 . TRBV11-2 TGTGCCAGCAGCTTAGATACAAGGGCTCTGTGGGGCGAGCAGTACTTC CASSLDTRALWGEQYF
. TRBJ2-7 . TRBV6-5 TGTGCCAGCAGTTACTCGGCCGGAGCGCGCCACGAGCAGTACTTC CASSYSAGARHEQYF
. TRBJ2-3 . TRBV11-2 TGTGCCAGCAGCTCCCTCCTCCGATCACATTTCACAGATACGCAGTATTTT CASSSLLRSHFTDTQYF
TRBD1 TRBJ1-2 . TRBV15 TGTGCCACCAGCAGAGGGAACAGGGGAGGTGGCTACACCTTC CATSRGNRGGGYTF
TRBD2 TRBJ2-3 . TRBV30 TGTGCCTGGAGTTCCGGCTCTAGCGGGACAGCAGATACGCAGTATTTT CAWSSGSSGTADTQYF
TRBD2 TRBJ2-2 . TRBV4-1 TGCGCCAGCAGCCAAGATCGGCCTAGCGGGAGAAGGGAGCTGTTTTTT CASSQDRPSGRRELFF
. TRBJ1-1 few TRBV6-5 TGTGCCAGCAGTTACTCGGAGGGGACTGAAGCTTTCTTT CASSYSEGTEAFF
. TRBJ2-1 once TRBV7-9 TGTGCCAGCAGTCCTCCCCTCGGGGGGCATGAGCAGTTCTTC CASSPPLGGHEQFF
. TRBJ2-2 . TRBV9 TGTGCCAGCAGCGTAGTTGGAGGTACCGGGGAGCTGTTTTTT CASSVVGGTGELFF
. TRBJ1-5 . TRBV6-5 TGTGCCAGCAGTTACTCGGAAGGGACTCAGCCCCAGCATTTT CASSYSEGTQPQHF
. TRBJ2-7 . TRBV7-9 TGTGCCAGCAGCTTAATGTTTGCCTACGAGCAGTACTTC CASSLMFAYEQYF
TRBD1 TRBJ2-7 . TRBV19 TGTGCCAGTAGTTCCCGGGACAGATTATACGAGCAGTACTTC CASSSRDRLYEQYF
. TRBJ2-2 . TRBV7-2 TGTGCCAGCCCAATTCGCGGGAACGGCGGGGAGCTGTTTTTT CASPIRGNGGELFF
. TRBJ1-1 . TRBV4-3 TGCGCCAGCAGCCAAGATATCGGGACAACCATGAACTCTGAAGCTTTCTTT CASSQDIGTTMNSEAFF
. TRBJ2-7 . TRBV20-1 TGCAGTGCTAGAGTGGGGGTAGTTCCGTACTTC CSARVGVVPYF
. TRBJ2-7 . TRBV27 TGTGCCAGCAGTTTAACCGGTGGGTCCTACGAGCAGTACTTC CASSLTGGSYEQYF